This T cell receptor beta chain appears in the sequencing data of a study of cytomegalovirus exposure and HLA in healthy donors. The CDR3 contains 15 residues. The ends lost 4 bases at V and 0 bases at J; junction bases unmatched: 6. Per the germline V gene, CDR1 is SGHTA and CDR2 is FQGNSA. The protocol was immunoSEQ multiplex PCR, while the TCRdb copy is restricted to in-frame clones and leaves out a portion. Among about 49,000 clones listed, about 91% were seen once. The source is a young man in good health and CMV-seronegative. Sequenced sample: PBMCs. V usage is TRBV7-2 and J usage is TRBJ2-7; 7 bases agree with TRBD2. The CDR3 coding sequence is TGTGCCAGCAGCTCACTAGCGATGAGCTCCTACGAGCAGTACTTC. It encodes CASSSLAMSSYEQYF.